This T cell receptor beta chain derives from a study of blood T cell repertoires in COVID-19 (dated by TCRdb to about 2020). For the wider study: The collaborator samples originated in the United States, Italy and Spain and spanned the acute and convalescent phases of COVID-19. The repertoires were released in a freely available public database meant as a resource for research on the immune response to SARS-CoV-2. Subjects who had been exposed to COVID-19, were actively infected with it, or had recovered from it provided the deeply sampled blood TCRbeta repertoires that made up the dataset. Nearly every sample came with metadata listing a de-identified subject ID, COVID-19 status, age in years and sex. Samples came from the ongoing ImmuneRACE study (first 160 participants) plus 1,254 subjects from 6 global collaborators. The material from the prospective study consisted of cDNA or gDNA derived from T cells, B-cell-depleted T cells, or PBMCs. HLA class I and class II types, where available, came from metadata supplied by the sample provider rather than from assay-based typing. Broad study findings and their caveats: How much clinical and demographic metadata was included differed by source and by participant, and the metadata was provided uncurated.

TCRbeta CDR3 regions were amplified from genomic DNA by means of the immunoSEQ Assay, a bias-controlled multiplex PCR. Processing in the source paper ran as follows. The number of nucleated cells in each sample was estimated by amplification of reference gene primers within the assay. Sequence reads were collapsed and filtered to measure the absolute abundance of every unique TCRbeta CDR3 rearrangement. For each sample, productive Simpson clonality was calculated as the square root of Simpson's diversity index across productive rearrangements. TCRdb's version of the immuneACCESS table is confined to in-frame rearrangements and falls short of the full clone set. An unresolved V gene accounts for under half of the shortfall where checked; the remainder is of unknown origin. That table is the source of V, J and clone size, and D and trimming were worked out from the DNA. The sample table holds roughly 250,000 clones, of which under 95% were seen once. The top ten constitute approximately 1.9% of the sample.

Taken from cysteine to phenylalanine, the CDR3 has 19 residues. This entry keeps only the CDR3 DNA: 57 bases, framed from base 1. Looking up the germline V gene yields CDR1 SGHTA and CDR2 FQGNSA. The germline V end is reduced by 5 bases and the J end by 4 bases; junction bases left unmatched: 21. Notes on this clone: Its antigen specificity is not known. Per-base qualities were not stored, and no clone one base away is much larger.

Enrolling through a virtual design, the prospective study's participants ranged in age from roughly 18 to 90 years and lived across about two dozen United States geographic areas. In the prospective study, participants were assigned to cohorts based on the clinical history participants reported in a screening survey and a study questionnaire. Recovered participants in ImmuneRACE Cohort 3 were defined by two consecutive negative NP/OP PCR tests, clearance by a healthcare professional, or resolution of symptoms. In the prospective study, whole blood, serum and a nasopharyngeal or oropharyngeal swab were collected from each participant by mobile phlebotomists. Prospective study participants could optionally give additional blood draws and questionnaires over an approximately 2-month period. Before DNA extraction, prospective study blood samples were shipped either frozen or at room temperature.

The chain is made from TRBV7-2 and TRBJ1-1, and TRBD1 matches 8 of the central bases. This TCR derives from a woman younger than 35 who had recovered from COVID-19. The sample consisted of PBMCs or T cells enriched from blood (not recorded which). The CDR3 reads as follows: CASSPRQGPLWVRGTEAFF. In nucleotides, the sequence is TGTGCCAGCAGCCCTCGACAGGGGCCCTTATGGGTCCGAGGCACTGAAGCTTTCTTT.